The present T cell receptor beta chain was sequenced within a study of tumor and adjacent non-tumor tissue in lung cancer. General study points: Tumor repertoires had a smaller top 100 clone share than normal lung.

Looked up from germline, CDR1 is MGHRA and CDR2 is YSYEKL. The CDR3 is 17 residues long. About this clonotype itself: The antigen is undetermined. A much larger clone lies one base from this, so it may be a read error.

A modified ARM-PCR protocol with three rounds of nested PCR amplified TCRbeta. Each CDR3 protein gets one entry after TCRdb re-called the multiplex PCR reads with MiXCR. The sample contains approximately 120,000 distinct CDR3 sequences, approximately 71% of which appear only once. RNA was extracted from bulk tissue without any cell sorting. Sequencing input: lung tumor tissue. This sequence originates from a woman aged 55-70 years with non-small cell lung cancer. The chain has TRBV4-1 and TRBJ1-1; 7 bases are a match to TRBD1. This CDR3 is CAGSQPGQPFSRTEAFF. The CDR3 nucleotides are TGCGCCGGCAGCCAACCGGGACAGCCTTTTTCGAGGACTGAAGCTTTCTTT.